This TCR beta chain was recorded in a study of molecular identifiers for immune sequencing clone quantification. The study, taken as a whole, reports: Clonotypes surpassing 20 RNA copies contained over 98% of effector molecules, versus under 1% in naive cells.

Sequencing libraries of naive CD8 cells derived from about 20,000 to 1,000,000 sorted cells with 10%, 30% or 50% RNA. Sorting was used to obtain naive CD8 T cells (CD8+CD4-CCR7+CD45RA+). The ends were cut back, 7 bases at V and 0 bases at J, with 13 bases in the middle. The V gene's germline CDR1 is SQVTM and CDR2 ANQGSEA. The length of the CDR3 is 14 residues. The sample holds many counts of this clonotype. Antigen unknown. Listed TCR primers and previously described methods were used for bulk TCR libraries. TCRdb analysed the PCR reads with MiXCR anew, one entry per CDR3 protein. The sample includes about 510,000 distinct CDR3 sequences, about 22% of them seen just once.

The sample consisted of naive CD8+ T cells from blood, with Jurkat cell RNA spiked in. This sample's subset: FACS-sorted CD8+CD4-CCR7+CD45RA+ naive T cells. V gene TRBV29-1 combines with J gene TRBJ1-3, with a tentative D call TRBD1 (6 bases). This receptor was obtained from a human donor in good health. Some libraries in this study had Jurkat cell RNA spiked in. CDR3 protein: CSGRYRDSGNTIYF. DNA of the CDR3: TGCAGCGGTCGATACAGGGACTCTGGAAACACCATATATTTT.